This TCR beta chain is from a study of T cell responses to AZD1222 COVID-19 vaccine. Background on the study: Second-dose schedules of about 4 or about 12 weeks were combined. Study outcomes and limitations: Just a handful of AZD1222 recipients were seropositive at baseline. When two AZD1222 doses had been given, Spike-specific TCR breadth and depth rose.

Details on this clone: Its antigen is currently unknown.

The repertoire was sequenced with immunoSEQ multiplex PCR; TCRdb's copy has only in-frame clones and lacks some. The data hold 98,000 or so clones, with around nine tenths observed a single time. Trimming pared 7 bases from V and 4 bases from J, leaving 17 bases between. This CDR3 contains 16 residues. In germline, CDR1 is LNHDA, CDR2 SQIVND (reference sequence). The chain carries TRBV19 and TRBJ2-6; tentatively, D is TRBD1 or TRBD2 (5 bases each). This material consisted of peripheral blood, taken on day 0 of AZD1222 vaccination. This TCR derives from an adult in good health. CDR3 sequence (DNA): TGTGCCAGTATCGAGAGGGGCGCGTACGGGGCCAACGTCCTGACTTTC. It specifies CASIERGAYGANVLTF.